Below, 8 T cell receptor beta chains from the same sample are listed, as sequenced in a study of vaccination effects on CD4 cells after COVID-19. Their antigens remain unidentified. Repertoires were generated with immunoSEQ multiplex PCR, while TCRdb's copy carries only in-frame clones and drops some. This sample has some 41,000 clones, with about 80% found just once. Antigen-specific CD4+ T cells were first expanded with viral peptide pools by the ViraFEST assay and only then sequenced. Researchers isolated CD4+ T cells once approximately 10 days of culture had elapsed. Vaccinated recipients, who were negative for nucleocapsid antibodies, had no history of SARS-CoV-2 infection. The sequencing used CD4+ T cells from PBMCs cultured with SARS-CoV-2 spike peptides, collected before COVID-19 vaccination. The receptors come from a human donor who received a COVID-19 vaccine.

This clone has only a few counts. The V and J genes are TRBV7-9 and TRBJ2-3; D perhaps matches TRBD2 (5 bases). Deletions cut 8 bases from V and 4 bases from J, with 13 bases between. Per germline, CDR1 SEHNR and CDR2 FQNEAQ (reference sequence). The CDR3 loop spans 13 amino acids. The CDR3 coding sequence is TGTGCCAGCCTACAGTCGGGGTCAGATACGCAGTATTTT. Its protein is CASLQSGSDTQYF.

This rearrangement joins TRBV19 to TRBJ2-5; either TRBD1 or TRBD2 may supply D (5 bases each). With 4 bases removed from V and 4 bases from J, the gap between germline ends came to 13 bases. Germline V gene lookup returns CDR1 LNHDA and CDR2 SQIVND (reference sequence). CDR3 size: 14 residues. CDR3 DNA sequence: TGTGCCAGTAGTACCCGACCGGGACGAGAGACCCAGTACTTC. Its translation: CASSTRPGRETQYF.

The rearrangement uses TRBV9 and TRBJ1-6; D gene unclear. The CDR3 length is 15 residues. Trimming pared 0 bases from V and 3 bases from J, leaving 7 bases between. Germline-derived CDR1 and CDR2 are SGDLS and YYNGEE. This CDR3 is CASSVEDYYNSPLHF. Written as DNA, the CDR3 is TGTGCCAGCAGCGTAGAAGATTACTATAATTCACCCCTCCACTTT.

This clone was observed a single time. J is TRBJ1-1 and V is TRBV28; D may be TRBD1 (6 bases). The CDR3 has 17 residues. Germline V gene sequence: CDR1 MDHEN, CDR2 SYDVKM. The V gene lost 3 bases and the J gene lost 1 base, with 18 bases spanning the gap. This CDR3 reads CASSLGATTRQNTEAFF. The DNA for the CDR3 is TGTGCCAGCAGTTTGGGGGCAACAACAAGACAGAACACTGAAGCTTTCTTT.

This rearrangement joins TRBV7-3 to TRBJ1-1; tentative D call: TRBD1 (5 bases). Trimming shortened V by 4 bases and J by 5 bases, and 11 bases separated the two germline ends. The CDR3 has 13 amino acids. The germline V gene has CDR1 SGHTA and CDR2 FQGTGA. The CDR3 here is CASSSSGRTEAFF. For the CDR3, the DNA is TGTGCCAGCAGCTCTTCAGGGCGGACTGAAGCTTTCTTT.

The J gene is TRBJ1-1, the V gene TRBV12-3 or TRBV12-4, with D perhaps matching TRBD1 (5 bases). Trimming removed 3 bases from V and 1 base from J, with 6 bases in between. The CDR3 contains 13 residues. CDR3 protein: CASSLQGNTEAFF. DNA for the CDR3: TGTGCCAGCAGTTTGCAGGGGAACACTGAAGCTTTCTTT.

This clone has more than one count but fewer than ten. The chain is built from TRBV10-3 and TRBJ2-2; 9 nucleotides match TRBD2. After removal of 1 base from V and 0 bases from J, the junction contained 9 bases not matched to a gene. Germline loops: CDR1 ENHRY, CDR2 SYGVKD. This CDR3 is 19 amino acids long. This chain's CDR3 is CAISEYLPSGATNTGELFF. The CDR3, as DNA: TGTGCCATCAGTGAGTATCTCCCTAGCGGGGCGACGAACACCGGGGAGCTGTTTTTT.

This clone has just one count. The genes are TRBV19 and TRBJ2-3; 7 bases align to TRBD2. The V segment lost 3 bases and the J segment 5 bases; nucleotides outside the gene matches: 14. The CDR3 consists of 17 residues. CDR1 and CDR2 from the germline V gene are LNHDA and SQIVND (reference sequence). The DNA of the CDR3 is TGTGCCAGTAGTATCGGGATCCCGGGGGGTCAAGGAGATACGCAGTATTTT. Translated: CASSIGIPGGQGDTQYF.